The present T cell receptor beta chain was sequenced within a study of T-cell memory formation after mild COVID-19. Comment on this clonotype: Its antigen is not known.

Points from the study as a whole: Clones that got smaller from day 15 to 85 had even CD4/CD8, while clones growing later tipped toward CD4+.

V shed 10 bases and J shed 0 bases, with 19 bases lying between them. This CDR3 is 15 amino acids long. Germline V gene lookup returns CDR1 LNHDA and CDR2 SQIVND (reference sequence). MiXCR, applied by TCRdb to the 5' RACE reads, yields one record per CDR3 protein. Of about half a million distinct CDR3 sequences listed, about 20% were seen once; the top ten hold 9% to 15%. This receptor was identified in an adult woman who had mild COVID-19 (a few samples of this study predate the infection). Cell type and time point are not known. The rearrangement uses TRBV19 and TRBJ2-7, with D perhaps matching TRBD1 (7 bases). Sequencing input: PBMCs or a T cell subset sorted from them (not recorded which). CDR3 region: CATHKAGGSSYEQYF. CDR3 DNA: TGTGCCACCCACAAGGCAGGGGGGAGCTCCTACGAGCAGTACTTC.